The 27 T cell receptor beta chains presented below share a single source sample, sequenced in a study of blood T cell repertoires in COVID-19. Only in-frame clones appear in the TCRdb table, and some are missing; sequencing was by immunoSEQ multiplex PCR. Altogether 140,000 to 150,000 clones are present, approximately 90% being singletons, with the ten largest covering roughly 3.9%. Sequenced material: PBMCs or T cells enriched from blood (not recorded which). The receptors here all came from a woman aged 40 to 55 who had been exposed to COVID-19.

The chain employs TRBV15 and TRBJ1-1, with D unresolved. The V gene lost 0 bases and the J gene lost 1 base, with 9 bases spanning the gap. Looked up from germline, CDR1 is LNHNV and CDR2 is YYDKDF (reference sequence). The CDR3 contains 15 residues. Written as DNA, the CDR3 is TGTGCCACCAGCAGAGATCCCAGTTCGAACACTGAAGCTTTCTTT. This codes for CATSRDPSSNTEAFF.

The gene calls are TRBV20-1 and TRBJ1-1; no firm D call. Germline V gives CDR1 DFQATT, CDR2 SNEGSKA (reference sequence). This CDR3 contains 10 residues. This CDR3 reads CSTGNTEAFF. The CDR3 DNA reads as TGCAGCACGGGGAACACTGAAGCTTTCTTT.

V usage is TRBV29-1 and J usage is TRBJ2-1, with a possible D match to TRBD2 (5 bases). Germline loops: CDR1 SQVTM, CDR2 ANQGSEA. The V and J ends lost 7 bases and 2 bases respectively, with 9 bases between them. The CDR3 has 12 residues. The CDR3 protein is CSGLNPYNEQFF. In DNA, the CDR3 is TGCAGCGGACTAAACCCCTACAATGAGCAGTTCTTC.

This clone was seen once. V gene TRBV29-1 combines with J gene TRBJ1-3; D gene ambiguous. The CDR3 is made up of 15 amino acids. From germline, CDR1 is SQVTM and CDR2 ANQGSEA. The V end was cut by 4 bases, the J end by 1 base, with 14 bases between. The CDR3 protein is CSVVGGTRSGNTIYF. The CDR3 DNA is TGCAGCGTTGTTGGCGGAACACGATCTGGAAACACCATATATTTT. Supplemented by reference TRBV29-1 and TRBJ1-3, the full variable domain reads SAVISQKPSRDICQRGTSLTIQCQVDSQVTMMFWYRQQPGQSLTLIATANQGSEATYESGFVIDKFPISRPNLTFSTLTVSNMSPEDSSIYLCSVVGGTRSGNTIYFGEGSWLTVV.

This clone was seen a handful of times. V gene TRBV19 combines with J gene TRBJ1-5; tentative D call: TRBD1 (6 bases). Germline V CDR1 and CDR2: LNHDA, SQIVND (reference sequence). V lost 7 bases and J 0 bases, leaving 16 bases between the germline ends. CDR3 length equals 16 residues. CDR3 loop: CASTGRGPLSNQPQHF. The CDR3 bases are TGTGCCAGTACGGGCAGGGGCCCTCTTAGCAATCAGCCCCAGCATTTT.

The CDR3 sequence: CASSYDRAGTGELFF. The CDR3 DNA follows: TGTGCCAGCAGCTACGACAGGGCGGGCACCGGGGAGCTGTTTTTT. J is TRBJ2-2 and V is TRBV7-3, with 7 bases that match TRBD1. Trimming took 4 bases from V and 4 from J; bases not matched to a gene: 6. The CDR3 consists of 15 residues. Looked up from germline, CDR1 is SGHTA and CDR2 is FQGTGA. Combining the CDR3 with reference TRBV7-3 and TRBJ2-2 gives the whole variable domain GAGVSQTPSNKVTEKGKYVELRCDPISGHTALYWYRQSLGQGPEFLIYFQGTGAADDSGLPNDRFFAVRPEGSVSTLKIQRTERGDSAVYLCASSYDRAGTGELFFGEGSRLTVL.

The gene calls are TRBV7-9 and TRBJ1-2; no clear D gene. CDR1 and CDR2 from the germline V gene are SEHNR and FQNEAQ (reference sequence). This CDR3 is built from 13 residues. The V end was cut by 4 bases, the J end by 4 bases, with 10 bases between. In DNA, the CDR3 is TGTGCCAGCAGCTCTCGACAACTCTATGGCTACACCTTC. Translation gives CASSSRQLYGYTF.

This chain uses TRBV5-6 with TRBJ2-7; tentative D call: TRBD1 (6 bases). CDR1 is SGHDT and CDR2 is YYEEEE in the germline V gene. This CDR3 comprises 18 residues. V was cut by 4 bases and J by 4 bases, with 27 bases left in between. The CDR3 spells CASSRGSNWDMMGYEQYF. The DNA of the CDR3 is TGTGCCAGCAGCCGGGGTTCTAACTGGGACATGATGGGATACGAGCAGTACTTC.

The chain has TRBV28 and TRBJ1-5; possible D gene TRBD1, 5 bases. This CDR3 comprises 14 residues. The V gene's germline CDR1 is MDHEN and CDR2 SYDVKM. Trimming removed 9 bases at V and 5 bases at J, with 17 bases between. The CDR3 DNA reads TGTGCCAGTTGGACACCTCTGAAAGATCAGCCCCAGCATTTT. The encoded protein is CASWTPLKDQPQHF. The full variable domain, its missing parts supplied by reference TRBV28 and TRBJ1-5, is DVKVTQSSRYLVKRTGEKVFLECVQDMDHENMFWYRQDPGLGLRLIYFSYDVKMKEKGDIPEGYSVSREKKERFSLILESASTNQTSMYLCASWTPLKDQPQHFGDGTRLSIL.

The chain couples TRBV6-6 to TRBJ1-1, with D perhaps matching TRBD1 (6 bases). Germline V CDR1 and CDR2: MNHNY, SVGAGI (reference sequence). The CDR3 is 14 amino acids. Trimming took off 2 bases at V and 1 base at J, with 8 bases between the two ends. The CDR3 region is CASSYETGNTEAFF. CDR3 nucleotides: TGTGCCAGCAGTTACGAGACAGGGAACACTGAAGCTTTCTTT.

This rearrangement joins TRBV10-1 to TRBJ2-2; possible D gene TRBD1, 6 bases. Per germline, CDR1 WNHNN and CDR2 SYGVQD (reference sequence). The V and J ends lost 6 bases and 6 bases respectively, with 20 bases between them. The CDR3 runs to 16 residues. In DNA, the CDR3 is TGCGCCAGCAGCAGGCTCAGGGGCCGGGTGGCCGGGGAGCTGTTTTTT. It encodes CASSRLRGRVAGELFF.

This chain links TRBV5-1 with TRBJ1-1, with unresolved D. Between the trimmed V and J ends, which lost 1 base and 5 bases, there was a span of 12 bases. Per germline, CDR1 SGHRS and CDR2 YFSETQ. The CDR3 has 14 residues. CDR3 in DNA: TGCGCCAGCAGCTTGACCGGGGTTGGGACTGAAGCTTTCTTT. Protein: CASSLTGVGTEAFF.

This chain links TRBV28 with TRBJ2-1; TRBD2 might be the D (5 bases). The germline V gene encodes CDR1 MDHEN and CDR2 SYDVKM. This CDR3 spans 14 amino acids. The V end lost 3 bases, the J end lost 0 bases, and 6 bases lay between the germline ends. The CDR3 sequence: CASSLGSSYNEQFF. CDR3 sequence (DNA): TGTGCCAGCAGTTTGGGGAGCTCCTACAATGAGCAGTTCTTC.

The chain combines TRBV6-6 with TRBJ2-2, with TRBD1 matching over 8 bases. V was clipped by 6 bases and J by 3 bases; unmatched bases: 9. CDR3 length: 16 amino acids. CDR1 and CDR2 (germline): MNHNY, SVGAGI (reference sequence). CDR3 DNA sequence: TGTGCCAGCAGATCCGGACAGGGCGTATACACCGGGGAGCTGTTTTTT. Translating it yields CASRSGQGVYTGELFF.

In nucleotides, the CDR3 is TGCGCCAGCAGCCAAGAGACGCGGGGGTCGGATGAAAAACTGTTTTTT. This gives the protein CASSQETRGSDEKLFF. This rearrangement joins TRBV4-1 to TRBJ1-4, with TRBD1 as a possible D gene (5 bases). Germline V lookup: CDR1 MGHRA, CDR2 YSYEKL. Trimming stripped 0 bases from V and 6 bases from J, with 14 bases between. This CDR3 has 16 residues.

V gene TRBV28 combines with J gene TRBJ1-1; D is perhaps TRBD1 (5 bases). Germline values: CDR1 MDHEN, CDR2 SYDVKM. V was cut by 3 bases and J by 4 bases, with 12 bases left in between. The CDR3 contains 14 residues. In DNA form, the CDR3 reads TGTGCCAGCAGTTTGGGGCACAGGCTCACTGAAGCTTTCTTT. Amino acids: CASSLGHRLTEAFF. The complete variable domain, with remaining parts taken from reference TRBV28 and TRBJ1-1, reads DVKVTQSSRYLVKRTGEKVFLECVQDMDHENMFWYRQDPGLGLRLIYFSYDVKMKEKGDIPEGYSVSREKKERFSLILESASTNQTSMYLCASSLGHRLTEAFFGQGTRLTVV.

The chain joins TRBV7-8 to TRBJ2-1; no clear D gene. Germline V gene data show CDR1 as SGHVS and CDR2 as FQNEAQ. Trimming took off 5 bases at V and 8 bases at J, with 7 bases between the two ends. The CDR3 covers 11 residues. CDR3 in amino acids: CASSPSDEQFF. DNA for the CDR3: TGTGCCAGCAGCCCTTCGGATGAGCAGTTCTTC.

The V call is TRBV9, the J call TRBJ2-3; 9 nucleotides match TRBD1. The V gene's germline CDR1 is SGDLS and CDR2 YYNGEE. V shed 2 bases, J shed 3 bases, and the junction held 4 bases outside the gene matches. The CDR3 runs to 15 residues. The CDR3 bases are TGTGCCAGCAGCGTGGACAGGGGCCGTACAGATACGCAGTATTTT. Translating it yields CASSVDRGRTDTQYF.

This clone was recorded a few times. The chain recombines TRBV3-1 (or the pseudogene TRBV3-2) with TRBJ1-2; D not resolved. Germline-derived CDR1 and CDR2 are LGHDT and YNNKEL (reference sequence). The CDR3 runs 17 residues. V dropped 1 base and J dropped 0 bases, with 15 bases sitting between them. CDR3 residues: CASSQGVTRVANYGYTF. In DNA form, the CDR3 reads TGTGCCAGCAGCCAAGGAGTTACCCGAGTAGCTAACTATGGCTACACCTTC.

The chain joins TRBV5-1 to TRBJ1-3, with TRBD1 identical over 9 bases. Germline CDR1 SGHRS, CDR2 YFSETQ. The CDR3 is 15 amino acids. V was pared by 4 bases and J by 7 bases, with 9 bases of the junction left unmatched. This CDR3 reads CASSREQGARNTIYF. As DNA, the CDR3 is TGCGCCAGCAGCCGGGAACAGGGGGCCCGTAACACCATATATTTT.

The chain links TRBV7-3 to TRBJ1-3, with D unclear. Germline V gene data show CDR1 as SGHTA and CDR2 as FQGTGA. V was shortened by 1 base and J by 6 bases, with 13 bases between the two germline ends. The CDR3 is made up of 15 amino acids. Here the CDR3 DNA reads TGTGCCAGCAGCTTAATTGGCGGAAGAGAAAACACCATATATTTT. It yields the protein CASSLIGGRENTIYF.

This rearrangement joins TRBV5-1 to TRBJ2-7, with 11 bases matching TRBD2. The V and J ends lost 3 bases and 4 bases, in that order; junction bases with no gene match: 3. CDR1 and CDR2 from the germline V gene are SGHRS and YFSETQ. The CDR3 extends over 14 amino acids. The CDR3 DNA follows: TGCGCCAGCAGCTCTAGCGGGAGGTTGTACGAGCAGTACTTC. Its translation: CASSSSGRLYEQYF.

The chain links TRBV4-1 to TRBJ2-6; 8 nucleotides match TRBD2. V gave up 3 bases and J gave up 0 bases; unmatched junction bases: 10. The CDR3 has 19 amino acids. Germline V gene data show CDR1 as MGHRA and CDR2 as YSYEKL. CDR3: CASSQPLAVKTSGANVLTF. In nucleotides, the CDR3 is TGCGCCAGCAGCCAGCCACTAGCGGTAAAAACCTCTGGGGCCAACGTCCTGACTTTC.

The J gene is TRBJ2-1, the V gene TRBV2; possibly TRBD1 for D (6 bases). Germline-derived CDR1 and CDR2 are SNHLY and FYNNEI. V lost 4 bases, J lost 4 bases, and 14 bases lay in between. The CDR3 sequence is 15 residues long. The DNA for the CDR3 is TGTGCCAGCAGTGTCCTGACAGGCACTTACAATGAGCAGTTCTTC. The encoded protein is CASSVLTGTYNEQFF.

V and J are TRBV10-3 and TRBJ1-1, with TRBD1 identical over 9 bases. CDR3 size: 17 residues. The germline gives CDR1 ENHRY, CDR2 SYGVKD. The V gene end was trimmed by 0 bases and the J gene end by 5 bases; junction bases not matched to a gene: 10. The DNA for the CDR3 is TGTGCCATCAGTGAGTCGATGGGACAGGGTCGTAGTACTGAAGCTTTCTTT. It encodes CAISESMGQGRSTEAFF.

This clone was seen a handful of times. The V gene is TRBV28, the J gene TRBJ1-1; no firm D call. From germline, CDR1 is MDHEN and CDR2 SYDVKM. Trimming shortened V by 5 bases and J by 1 base, and 5 bases separated the two germline ends. CDR3 length equals 12 residues. For the CDR3, the DNA is TGTGCCAGCAGTCTCCGGAACACTGAAGCTTTCTTT. Its translation: CASSLRNTEAFF.

This chain links TRBV7-2 with TRBJ1-2; 9 nucleotides align to TRBD1. Germline-derived CDR1 and CDR2 are SGHTA and FQGNSA. The trim removed 5 bases at V and 4 bases at J, leaving 14 bases unmatched. This CDR3 has 17 residues. CDR3 residues: CASSPLAATGGIYGYTF. The CDR3 DNA sequence: TGTGCCAGCAGCCCCCTAGCTGCGACAGGGGGAATCTATGGCTACACCTTC.